The rows below give T cell receptor beta chains drawn from one sample of a study of T cell responses to AZD1222 COVID-19 vaccine. Here immunoSEQ multiplex PCR was the method, and the copy in TCRdb shows in-frame clones only, minus some. The repertoire includes 55,000 to 65,000 clones, roughly three quarters of them detected once, and around 5% sits in the top ten. Sequencing used peripheral blood, obtained 28 days after the second AZD1222 dose. The receptors stem from an adult who received the AZD1222 COVID-19 vaccine. Both conserved end residues are part of each CDR3. A D gene is named only where the DNA matches it firmly. Clone size is not always given. Where it is, it says once, few, many or a class for expanded clones.

cdr3_aa,cdr3_nt,j_call,clone_size,v_call,d_call,cdr3_length
CASSVEREGINGYTF,TGTGCCAGCAGCGTAGAAAGAGAAGGGATCAATGGCTACACCTTC,TRBJ1-2,NA,TRBV9,NA,15
CASSLRGLETQYF,TGTGCCAGCAGTTTACGGGGGCTGGAGACCCAGTACTTC,TRBJ2-5,once,TRBV28,NA,13
CASSRDSREAFF,TGTGCCAGCAGCCGGGACAGCCGAGAAGCTTTCTTT,TRBJ1-1,NA,TRBV7-9,TRBD1,12
CASSLGTGRNTEAFF,TGTGCCAGCAGCTTAGGGACAGGGAGGAACACTGAAGCTTTCTTT,TRBJ1-1,NA,TRBV7-9,TRBD1,15
CASSLAHRVGNTIYF,TGTGCCAGCAGCTTAGCTCACAGGGTTGGAAACACCATATATTTT,TRBJ1-3,NA,TRBV7-8,NA,15
CAWSMGGTNTEAFF,TGTGCCTGGAGTATGGGCGGAACGAACACTGAAGCTTTCTTT,TRBJ1-1,few,TRBV30,NA,14
CASSYPGTGVGGYTF,TGTGCCAGCAGTTACCCTGGGACAGGGGTTGGCGGCTACACCTTC,TRBJ1-2,NA,TRBV6-6,TRBD1,15
CGSTANYGYTF,TGTGGAAGCACAGCTAACTATGGCTACACCTTC,TRBJ1-2,few,TRBV6-5,NA,11
CASSLQGRNDGYTF,TGTGCCAGCAGCTTACAGGGGAGGAATGATGGCTACACCTTC,TRBJ1-2,NA,TRBV9,TRBD1,14
CASSLDPGPGELFF,TGTGCCAGCAGCCTCGATCCTGGCCCCGGGGAGCTGTTTTTT,TRBJ2-2,NA,TRBV6-2/TRBV6-3,NA,14
CASSLAGTGNTIYF,TGTGCCAGCAGCTTAGCAGGCACTGGAAACACCATATATTTT,TRBJ1-3,NA,TRBV7-9,NA,14
CATKVGGLGGYTF,TGTGCCACAAAAGTGGGGGGGCTGGGTGGCTACACCTTC,TRBJ1-2,NA,TRBV28,NA,13
CASSPTNGDTQYF,TGTGCCAGCTCACCAACTAATGGAGATACGCAGTATTTT,TRBJ2-3,NA,TRBV18,NA,13
CASSPQGRGTGELFF,TGTGCCAGTAGCCCACAGGGTCGAGGTACCGGGGAGCTGTTTTTT,TRBJ2-2,NA,TRBV19,NA,15
CASSLSGGKLFF,TGTGCCAGCAGCTTATCCGGGGGAAAACTGTTTTTT,TRBJ1-4,NA,TRBV13,NA,12
CASSPGGYEQYF,TGCGCCAGTAGCCCGGGGGGCTACGAGCAGTACTTC,TRBJ2-7,medium-sized,TRBV5-1,TRBD2,12
CASSSTGIEQYF,TGTGCCAGCAGCTCCACAGGGATTGAGCAGTACTTC,TRBJ2-7,NA,TRBV5-6,NA,12
CASSLGLADYNEQFF,TGCGCCAGCAGCTTGGGACTAGCGGACTACAATGAGCAGTTCTTC,TRBJ2-1,few,TRBV5-1,TRBD2,15
CASSYPGGKLFF,TGTGCCAGCAGTTACCCAGGGGGAAAACTGTTTTTT,TRBJ1-4,NA,TRBV6-5,TRBD1,12
CASSSTSGSYEQYF,TGTGCCAGCAGCTCGACTAGCGGGAGTTACGAGCAGTACTTC,TRBJ2-7,NA,TRBV28,TRBD2,14
CASSPLPTSGLNTGELFF,TGTGCCAGCAGCCCACTACCGACTAGCGGGCTAAACACCGGGGAGCTGTTTTTT,TRBJ2-2,NA,TRBV7-3,TRBD2,18
CASSGRLAGGPGEQYF,TGTGCCAGCAGCGGGAGACTAGCGGGAGGGCCGGGGGAGCAGTACTTC,TRBJ2-7,NA,TRBV5-4,TRBD2,16
CASSQGSGGRDNEQFF,TGTGCCAGCAGCCAAGGGAGTGGGGGGAGGGACAATGAGCAGTTCTTC,TRBJ2-1,NA,TRBV3-1/TRBV3-2,TRBD2,16
CSVEGGASGNTDTQYF,TGCAGCGTTGAAGGTGGGGCTAGCGGCAACACAGATACGCAGTATTTT,TRBJ2-3,NA,TRBV29-1,TRBD2,16
CASRDTVYGYTF,TGTGCCAGCAGGGACACTGTCTATGGCTACACCTTC,TRBJ1-2,NA,TRBV3-1/TRBV3-2,NA,12
CATQTRGHAGELFF,TGTGCCACCCAAACCCGGGGTCACGCCGGGGAGCTGTTTTTT,TRBJ2-2,NA,TRBV6-5,NA,14
CASSWGTANTGELFF,TGTGCCAGCAGCTGGGGCACCGCGAACACCGGGGAGCTGTTTTTT,TRBJ2-2,NA,TRBV7-2,NA,15
CASSSILYGGEKLFF,TGTGCCAGCAGTTCTATCCTATATGGTGGTGAAAAACTGTTTTTT,TRBJ1-4,NA,TRBV28,NA,15
CASSLGGLAGAPQRDEQFF,TGTGCCAGCAGCTTAGGAGGACTAGCGGGAGCTCCCCAACGAGATGAGCAGTTCTTC,TRBJ2-1,NA,TRBV5-4,TRBD2,19
CASSVHRFGETQYF,TGTGCCAGCAGCGTTCATAGGTTCGGGGAGACCCAGTACTTC,TRBJ2-5,NA,TRBV9,NA,14
CASSQDLGGNYGYTF,TGTGCCAGCAGCCAAGATCTTGGGGGAAACTATGGCTACACCTTC,TRBJ1-2,NA,TRBV4-2,NA,15
CATSRDSILAGDSSYNEQFF,TGTGCCACCAGCAGAGATTCTATACTAGCGGGTGATAGCTCCTACAATGAGCAGTTCTTC,TRBJ2-1,NA,TRBV15,TRBD2,20
CASSPRQGTSSGSYNSPLHF,TGTGCCAGCAGCCCTCGACAGGGCACCTCCTCGGGCTCCTATAATTCACCCCTCCACTTT,TRBJ1-6,NA,TRBV7-8,TRBD1,20
CAITLGQGSGNTIYF,TGTGCCATCACCCTGGGACAGGGGAGTGGAAACACCATATATTTT,TRBJ1-3,NA,TRBV10-3,TRBD1,15
CASSKQPGQGNGYTF,TGTGCCAGCAGCAAACAACCGGGACAGGGTAACGGCTACACCTTC,TRBJ1-2,NA,TRBV7-8,TRBD1,15
CASREGLTWNSPLHF,TGCGCCAGCAGGGAAGGGTTGACTTGGAATTCACCCCTCCACTTT,TRBJ1-6,NA,TRBV5-1,NA,15
CASSPIGSSMNTEAFF,TGTGCCAGCTCACCGATCGGATCTTCTATGAACACTGAAGCTTTCTTT,TRBJ1-1,NA,TRBV18,NA,16
CASSPGGGGAGDQPQHF,TGTGCCAGCAGCCCTGGGGGAGGGGGCGCGGGGGACCAGCCCCAGCATTTT,TRBJ1-5,NA,TRBV7-2,TRBD1,17
CASSLGRQPNTGELFF,TGCGCCAGCAGTTTGGGGAGGCAACCGAACACCGGGGAGCTGTTTTTT,TRBJ2-2,NA,TRBV5-1,NA,16
CASSLATGAISQETQYF,TGTGCCAGCAGCTTAGCGACAGGGGCCATTTCACAAGAGACCCAGTACTTC,TRBJ2-5,once,TRBV11-2,TRBD1,17
CASSLAADTQYF,TGTGCCAGCAGCTTAGCGGCAGATACGCAGTATTTT,TRBJ2-3,NA,TRBV7-8,NA,12
CSAVAGYNEQFF,TGCAGCGCCGTCGCAGGCTACAATGAGCAGTTCTTC,TRBJ2-1,NA,TRBV29-1,NA,12
CASSSGIGLNTEAFF,TGTGCCAGCAGCTCAGGCATAGGATTGAACACTGAAGCTTTCTTT,TRBJ1-1,NA,TRBV7-3,NA,15
CASRHRGAEIYGYTF,TGTGCCAGCAGACACAGGGGCGCCGAGATCTATGGCTACACCTTC,TRBJ1-2,medium-sized,TRBV13,TRBD1,15
CASSLAGANSQYF,TGTGCCAGCAGTTTGGCAGGGGCCAACTCTCAGTACTTC,TRBJ2-5,few,TRBV28,NA,13
CASSLGYVSGEQYF,TGTGCCAGCAGCTTAGGATACGTCTCGGGGGAGCAGTACTTC,TRBJ2-7,NA,TRBV7-2,NA,14
CASSLTEGGIF,TGTGCCAGCAGCTTAACCGAGGGGGGCATCTTC,TRBJ1-2,NA,TRBV7-9,NA,11
CARQQGNQPQHF,TGTGCCAGACAACAGGGGAATCAGCCCCAGCATTTT,TRBJ1-5,few,TRBV2,TRBD1,12